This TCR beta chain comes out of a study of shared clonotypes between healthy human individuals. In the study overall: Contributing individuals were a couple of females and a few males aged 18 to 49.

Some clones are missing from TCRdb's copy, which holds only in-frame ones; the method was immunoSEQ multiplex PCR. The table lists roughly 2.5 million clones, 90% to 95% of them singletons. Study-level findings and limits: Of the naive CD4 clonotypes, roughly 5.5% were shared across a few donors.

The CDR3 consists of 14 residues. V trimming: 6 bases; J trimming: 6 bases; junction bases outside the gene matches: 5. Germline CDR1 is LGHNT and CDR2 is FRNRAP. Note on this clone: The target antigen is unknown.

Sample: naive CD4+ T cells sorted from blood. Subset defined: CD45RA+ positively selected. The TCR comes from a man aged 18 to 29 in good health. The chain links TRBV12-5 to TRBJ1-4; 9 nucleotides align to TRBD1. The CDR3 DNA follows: TGTGCTAGTGGACCGGGACAGGGTTATGAAAAACTGTTTTTT. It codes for CASGPGQGYEKLFF.